Following are 27 T cell receptor beta chains from one sample sequenced in a study of a mutant IDH1 vaccine in newly diagnosed glioma. Method: immunoSEQ multiplex PCR; TCRdb's copy keeps in-frame clones and lacks some. Counted here are 70,000 or so clones, 65% to 85% occurring once; the ten biggest clones make up roughly 4.4%. This sample's time point: baseline, week 1 (first vaccination visit). Regarding treatment: pre-vaccination baseline after standard-of-care therapy. The material was peripheral blood mononuclear cells (PBMCs), obtained from a glioma patient treated with radiotherapy, temozolomide or both. Receptors were obtained from a woman under 30 with glioma. Some clones in this sample may be carry-over from other donors' samples.

The CDR3 DNA reads as TGTGCCAGCAGCACTGGTCTCAGGGAGGGGTATGGCTACACCTTC. Amino acids: CASSTGLREGYGYTF. This chain connects TRBV7-9 to TRBJ1-2, with D possibly being TRBD1 (5 bases). From germline, CDR1 is SEHNR and CDR2 FQNEAQ (reference sequence). This CDR3 has 15 residues. Trimming took off 5 bases at V and 5 bases at J, with 18 bases between the two ends.

CDR3: CASSEGTSGTADTQYF. For the CDR3, the DNA is TGTGCCAGCAGTGAAGGGACTAGCGGGACTGCAGATACGCAGTATTTT. V usage is TRBV2 and J usage is TRBJ2-3, with 12 bases fitting TRBD2. The trim removed 1 base at V and 4 bases at J, leaving 3 bases unmatched. CDR1 is SNHLY, CDR2 FYNNEI, per germline. CDR3 size: 16 residues.

The chain employs TRBV9 and TRBJ1-2; perhaps TRBD1 as D (5 bases). CDR3 length: 15 amino acids. V lost 3 bases and J 3 bases, leaving 15 bases between the germline ends. Germline assignment: CDR1 SGDLS and CDR2 YYNGEE. CDR3 DNA sequence: TGTGCCAGCAGCGAGACAGCCAGATGGGACTATGGCTACACCTTC. It codes for CASSETARWDYGYTF.

The chain uses TRBV27 and TRBJ2-7, with D tentatively TRBD1 (5 bases). Germline CDR1 MNHEY, CDR2 SMNVEV (reference sequence). Trimming took off 4 bases at V and 2 bases at J, with 15 bases between the two ends. The CDR3 sequence is 15 residues long. The CDR3 loop is CASSSYQGPTYEQYF. The CDR3 nucleotides read TGTGCCAGCAGTTCCTATCAGGGCCCAACCTACGAGCAGTACTTC.

This clone is a singleton in its sample. The chain links TRBV5-1 to TRBJ2-7; D uncertain. Trimming pared 6 bases from V and 0 bases from J, leaving 13 bases between. Germline V gives CDR1 SGHRS, CDR2 YFSETQ. The CDR3 runs to 14 residues. CDR3 nucleotides: TGCGCCAGCACCTCCTCCGGACGCTCCTACGAGCAGTACTTC. Its protein product is CASTSSGRSYEQYF.

The chain has TRBV2 and TRBJ1-5; no firm D call. CDR1 SNHLY and CDR2 FYNNEI come from the germline V gene. With 6 bases removed from V and 2 bases from J, the gap between germline ends came to 8 bases. The CDR3 is made up of 13 amino acids. In DNA form, the CDR3 reads TGTGCCAGCAGGAATAGAGGCAATCAGCCCCAGCATTTT. Protein product: CASRNRGNQPQHF. The full variable domain, completed using reference TRBV2 and TRBJ1-5, is EPEVTQTPSHQVTQMGQEVILRCVPISNHLYFYWYRQILGQKVEFLVSFYNNEISEKSEIFDDQFSVERPDGSNFTLKIRSTKLEDSAMYFCASRNRGNQPQHFGDGTRLSIL.

V is TRBV5-1 and J is TRBJ1-5, with TRBD1 as a possible D gene (5 bases). Germline CDR1 SGHRS, CDR2 YFSETQ. Trimming stripped 4 bases from V and 6 bases from J, with 11 bases between. This CDR3 has 13 residues. CDR3 amino acids: CASSPGASQPQHF. CDR3 in DNA: TGCGCCAGCAGCCCTGGGGCCAGTCAGCCCCAGCATTTT.

The chain uses TRBV10-3 and TRBJ2-1; 9 bases fit TRBD1. The CDR3 runs to 16 residues. The germline V gene has CDR1 ENHRY and CDR2 SYGVKD. The ends lost 2 bases at V and 6 bases at J; junction bases unmatched: 8. Written as DNA, the CDR3 is TGTGCCATCAGTGAGGGACTGGGACAGGGAGGCAATGAGCAGTTCTTC. As protein: CAISEGLGQGGNEQFF.

The chain joins TRBV7-9 to TRBJ2-7; D is ambiguous. Between the trimmed V and J ends, which lost 5 bases and 5 bases, there was a span of 13 bases. The CDR3 contains 13 residues. Germline CDR1 SEHNR, CDR2 FQNEAQ (reference sequence). CDR3 DNA sequence: TGTGCCAGCAGCAAAGGCCCGGGCCACGAGCAGTACTTC. This codes for CASSKGPGHEQYF. Together with reference TRBV7-9 and TRBJ2-7, the CDR3 gives the full variable domain: DTGVSQNPRHKITKRGQNVTFRCDPISEHNRLYWYRQTLGQGPEFLTYFQNEAQLEKSRLLSDRFSAERPKGSFSTLEIQRTEQGDSAMYLCASSKGPGHEQYFGPGTRLTVT.

The CDR3 loop is CASSRSGTEEQFF. The CDR3 DNA reads as TGCGCCAGCAGCCGGAGCGGGACAGAGGAGCAGTTCTTC. V gene TRBV5-1 combines with J gene TRBJ2-1; either TRBD1 or TRBD2 may fit D (7 bases each). The CDR3 is 13 amino acids. The germline gives CDR1 SGHRS, CDR2 YFSETQ. V lost 4 bases and J lost 10, with 15 bases in between.

The J gene is TRBJ1-1, the V gene TRBV5-8; D is perhaps TRBD1 (6 bases). Trimming cost V 0 bases and J 2 bases, with 14 bases left between them. Germline V CDR1 and CDR2: SGHTS, YDEGEE. The CDR3 is 16 residues long. As DNA, the CDR3 is TGTGCCAGCAGCTTGGGGACTACAGGGCTTAACACTGAAGCTTTCTTT. As protein: CASSLGTTGLNTEAFF.

The V gene is TRBV6-5, the J gene TRBJ1-3, with TRBD1 identical over 7 bases. CDR1 is MNHEY, CDR2 SVGAGI, per germline. CDR3 length: 15 amino acids. The V and J ends lost 2 bases and 3 bases, in that order; junction bases with no gene match: 4. The CDR3 DNA reads TGTGCCAGCAGTTACAAGGGGGCGCTTGGAAACACCATATATTTT. It yields the protein CASSYKGALGNTIYF.

This clone has more than one count but fewer than ten. The chain recombines TRBV9 with TRBJ2-3; D call uncertain. Looked up from germline, CDR1 is SGDLS and CDR2 is YYNGEE. CDR3 size: 11 residues. V gave up 3 bases and J gave up 2 bases, with 1 base separating them. CDR3 protein: CASSDTDTQYF. The CDR3 coding sequence is TGTGCCAGCAGCGACACAGATACGCAGTATTTT.

In DNA, the CDR3 is TGTGCCAGCAGCCAAGATGGGGATAGCAATCAGCCCCAGCATTTT. Its protein is CASSQDGDSNQPQHF. The chain combines TRBV4-2 with TRBJ1-5; D uncertain. Looked up from germline, CDR1 is LGHNA and CDR2 is YNFKEQ. The CDR3 consists of 15 residues. V dropped 0 bases and J dropped 0 bases, with 6 bases sitting between them.

This clone occurred once. This chain uses TRBV30 with TRBJ1-2; 8 bases agree with TRBD1. The CDR3 runs to 15 residues. With V trimmed by 2 bases and J by 8 bases, 13 bases remained unmatched. CDR1 and CDR2 (germline): GTSNPN, SVGIG (reference sequence). In DNA, the CDR3 is TGTGCCTGGAGTCCGGGACAGGCCCGAGTTCACGGCTACACCTTC. Translating it yields CAWSPGQARVHGYTF.

The V call is TRBV19, the J call TRBJ1-5; no reliable D call. The CDR3 loop spans 15 amino acids. V was cut by 6 bases and J by 6 bases, with 18 bases left in between. Germline CDR1 and CDR2: LNHDA and SQIVND (reference sequence). The CDR3 here is CASRPSNGLRQPQHF. CDR3 nucleotides: TGTGCCAGTAGGCCCTCTAACGGGCTCCGTCAGCCCCAGCATTTT.

This chain joins TRBV7-2 and TRBJ1-1; D is unclear. Germline assignment: CDR1 SGHTA and CDR2 FQGNSA. V was pared by 2 bases and J by 8 bases, with 12 bases between. The CDR3 runs to 13 residues. The CDR3 spells CASSLRLWSEAFF. In DNA form, the CDR3 reads TGTGCCAGCAGCTTAAGGTTATGGAGCGAAGCTTTCTTT.

This chain connects TRBV30 to TRBJ1-4; TRBD1 matches at 12 bases. The germline CDR1 and CDR2 sequences are GTSNPN and SVGIG (reference sequence). CDR3 length: 15 residues. V shed 0 bases, J shed 7 bases, and the junction held 3 bases outside the gene matches. In DNA, the CDR3 is TGTGCCTGGAGTGTACAGGGACAGGGGGCTGAAAAACTGTTTTTT. Its protein product is CAWSVQGQGAEKLFF.

The chain combines TRBV7-2 with TRBJ1-1; D is unresolved. CDR1 and CDR2 from the germline V gene are SGHTA and FQGNSA. With 8 bases removed from V and 3 bases from J, the gap between germline ends came to 10 bases. The CDR3 runs to 12 residues. The CDR3 loop is CASSSQYTEAFF. CDR3 in DNA: TGTGCCAGCTCTTCTCAGTACACTGAAGCTTTCTTT.

This chain uses TRBV18 with TRBJ2-7; 8 bases line up with TRBD2. The germline CDR1 and CDR2 sequences are KGHSH and LQKENI. V shed 6 bases, J shed 7 bases, and the junction held 8 bases outside the gene matches. The CDR3 totals 13 residues. The CDR3 coding sequence is TGTGCCAGCTCGCCCGGGACTAGTTATGAGCAGTACTTC. It translates to CASSPGTSYEQYF. Full variable domain (missing parts from reference TRBV18 and TRBJ2-7): NAGVMQNPRHLVRRRGQEARLRCSPMKGHSHVYWYRQLPEEGLKFMVYLQKENIIDESGMPKERFSAEFPKEGPSILRIQQVVRGDSAAYFCASSPGTSYEQYFGPGTRLTVT.

The rearrangement joins TRBV29-1 to TRBJ1-3; no clear D gene. V lost 6 bases to trimming and J lost 0 bases, with 9 bases between them. This CDR3 has 13 amino acids. Looked up from germline, CDR1 is SQVTM and CDR2 is ANQGSEA. The CDR3 sequence is CSVGGLSGNTIYF. DNA of the CDR3: TGCAGCGTCGGCGGTCTCTCTGGAAACACCATATATTTT.

V is TRBV10-3 and J is TRBJ2-5; TRBD2 is a possible D gene (6 bases). CDR3 length: 15 residues. Germline assignment: CDR1 ENHRY and CDR2 SYGVKD. Trimming cost V 3 bases and J 5 bases, with 16 bases left between them. The CDR3 DNA sequence: TGTGCCATCAGTGACGGGTCTCCTCTAGCGGAGACCCAGTACTTC. Amino acids: CAISDGSPLAETQYF.

The chain carries TRBV6-1 and TRBJ2-7, with TRBD1 matching over 10 bases. This CDR3 has 14 residues. V trimming: 4 bases; J trimming: 7 bases; junction bases outside the gene matches: 7. Germline lookup yields CDR1 MNHNS and CDR2 SASEGT. The CDR3 sequence is CASSGRDRGSEQYF. The CDR3 DNA reads as TGTGCCAGCAGTGGGCGGGACAGGGGTAGTGAGCAGTACTTC.

This clone was detected only once. The chain couples TRBV9 to TRBJ2-5; TRBD1 is a possible D gene (6 bases). CDR3 length equals 15 residues. The germline CDR1 and CDR2 sequences are SGDLS and YYNGEE. With 4 bases removed from V and 4 bases from J, the gap between germline ends came to 17 bases. This CDR3 is CASSLVGGMGETQYF. DNA for the CDR3: TGTGCCAGCAGCCTCGTTGGGGGCATGGGAGAGACCCAGTACTTC.

CDR3 in amino acids: CASSYAWTSGTDTQYF. The DNA for the CDR3 is TGTGCCAGCAGTTACGCCTGGACTAGCGGAACAGATACGCAGTATTTT. The genes are TRBV6-5 and TRBJ2-3; 10 bases agree with TRBD2. The CDR3 is made up of 16 amino acids. The germline V gene encodes CDR1 MNHEY and CDR2 SVGAGI. With V trimmed by 2 bases and J by 3 bases, 5 bases remained unmatched.

The chain joins TRBV27 to TRBJ1-2; maybe TRBD1 (6 bases). The V gene lost 0 bases and the J gene lost 8 bases, with 19 bases spanning the gap. CDR3 length: 16 amino acids. The germline V gene encodes CDR1 MNHEY and CDR2 SMNVEV (reference sequence). As DNA, the CDR3 is TGTGCCAGCAGTTTATCTACGGGGGCAGGGCTTGGGGGCTACACCTTC. Encoded protein: CASSLSTGAGLGGYTF.

V gene TRBV7-9 combines with J gene TRBJ1-1, with D perhaps TRBD1 (5 bases). Trimming left V 3 bases short and J 1 base short, with 9 bases between. CDR1 and CDR2 from the germline V gene are SEHNR and FQNEAQ (reference sequence). This CDR3 has 14 residues. The CDR3 nucleotides read TGTGCCAGCAGCTTCGGGACGTCGAACACTGAAGCTTTCTTT. This gives the protein CASSFGTSNTEAFF.